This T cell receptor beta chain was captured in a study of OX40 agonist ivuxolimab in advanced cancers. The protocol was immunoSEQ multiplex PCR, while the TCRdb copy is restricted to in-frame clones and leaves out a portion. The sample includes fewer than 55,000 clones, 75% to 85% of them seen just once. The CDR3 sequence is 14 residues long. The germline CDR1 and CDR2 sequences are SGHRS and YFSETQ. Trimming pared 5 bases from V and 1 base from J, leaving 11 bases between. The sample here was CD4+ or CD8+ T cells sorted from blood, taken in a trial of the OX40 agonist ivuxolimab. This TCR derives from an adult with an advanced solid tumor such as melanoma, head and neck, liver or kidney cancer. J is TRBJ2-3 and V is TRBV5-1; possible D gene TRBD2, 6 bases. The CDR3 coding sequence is TGCGCCAGCAGGGAGGGCAGTCGCACAGATACGCAGTATTTT. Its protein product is CASREGSRTDTQYF.